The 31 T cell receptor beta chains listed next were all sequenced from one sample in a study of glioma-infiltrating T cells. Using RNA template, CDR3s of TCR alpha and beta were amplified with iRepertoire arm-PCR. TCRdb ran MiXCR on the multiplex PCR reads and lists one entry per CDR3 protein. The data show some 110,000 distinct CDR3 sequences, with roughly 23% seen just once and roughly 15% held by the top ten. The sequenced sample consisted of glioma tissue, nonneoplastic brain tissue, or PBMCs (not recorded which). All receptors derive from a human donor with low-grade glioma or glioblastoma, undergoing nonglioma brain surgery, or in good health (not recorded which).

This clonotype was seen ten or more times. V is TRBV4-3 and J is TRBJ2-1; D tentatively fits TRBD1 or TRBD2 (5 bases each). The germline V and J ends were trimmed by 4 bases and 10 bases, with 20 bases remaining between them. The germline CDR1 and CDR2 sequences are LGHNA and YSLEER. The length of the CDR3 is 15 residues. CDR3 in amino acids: CASSPTWDRPFEQFF. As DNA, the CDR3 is TGCGCCAGCAGCCCCACATGGGACCGACCCTTCGAGCAGTTCTTC.

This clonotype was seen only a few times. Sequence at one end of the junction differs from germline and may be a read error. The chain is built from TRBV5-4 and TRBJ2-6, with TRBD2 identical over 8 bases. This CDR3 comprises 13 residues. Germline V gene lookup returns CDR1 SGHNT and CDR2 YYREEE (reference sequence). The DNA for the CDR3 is TGTGCCAGCAGTTCCCGGGGGGGCAACGTCCTGACTTTC. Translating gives CASSSRGGNVLTF.

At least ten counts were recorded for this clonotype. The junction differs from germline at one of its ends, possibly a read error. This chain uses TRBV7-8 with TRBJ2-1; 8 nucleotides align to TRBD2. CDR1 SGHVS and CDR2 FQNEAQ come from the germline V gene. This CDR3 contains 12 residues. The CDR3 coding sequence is TGTGCCAGCAGCTTAGAAACAACTAGCGGATCCTTC. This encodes CASSLETTSGSF.

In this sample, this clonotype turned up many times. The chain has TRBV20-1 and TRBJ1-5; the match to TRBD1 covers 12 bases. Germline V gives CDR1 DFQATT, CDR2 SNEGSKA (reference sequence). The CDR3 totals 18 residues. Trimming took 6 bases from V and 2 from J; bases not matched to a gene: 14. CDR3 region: CSANLPGQGAVGNQPQHF. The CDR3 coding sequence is TGCAGTGCCAATCTCCCGGGACAGGGGGCGGTGGGCAATCAGCCCCAGCATTTT.

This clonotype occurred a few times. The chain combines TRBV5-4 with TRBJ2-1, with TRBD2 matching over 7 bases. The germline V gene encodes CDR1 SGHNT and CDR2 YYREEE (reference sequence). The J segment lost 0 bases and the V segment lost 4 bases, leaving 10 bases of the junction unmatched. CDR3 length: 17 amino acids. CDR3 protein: CASSPFSGLSSYNEQFF. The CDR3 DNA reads TGTGCCAGCAGCCCCTTTAGCGGGCTTAGCTCCTACAATGAGCAGTTCTTC.

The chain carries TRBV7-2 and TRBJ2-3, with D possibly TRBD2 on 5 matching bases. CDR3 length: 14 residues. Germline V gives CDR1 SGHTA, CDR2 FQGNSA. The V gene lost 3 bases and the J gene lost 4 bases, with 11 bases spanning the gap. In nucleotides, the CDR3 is TGTGCCAGCAGCTTCGGACCCGGGGCAGATACGCAGTATTTT. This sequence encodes CASSFGPGADTQYF.

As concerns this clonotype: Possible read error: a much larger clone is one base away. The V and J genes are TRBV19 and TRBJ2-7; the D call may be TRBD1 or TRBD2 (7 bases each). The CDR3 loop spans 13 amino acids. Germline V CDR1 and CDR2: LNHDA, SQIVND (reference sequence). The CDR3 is CASGAGGGYEKYF. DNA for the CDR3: TGTGCCAGTGGAGCAGGGGGAGGGTACGAGAAGTACTTC. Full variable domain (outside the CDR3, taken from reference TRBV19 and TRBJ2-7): DGGITQSPKYLFRKEGQNVTLSCEQNLNHDAMYWYRQDPGQGLRLIYYSQIVNDFQKGDIAEGYSVSREKKESFPLTVTSAQKNPTAFYLCASGAGGGYEKYFGPGTRLTVT.

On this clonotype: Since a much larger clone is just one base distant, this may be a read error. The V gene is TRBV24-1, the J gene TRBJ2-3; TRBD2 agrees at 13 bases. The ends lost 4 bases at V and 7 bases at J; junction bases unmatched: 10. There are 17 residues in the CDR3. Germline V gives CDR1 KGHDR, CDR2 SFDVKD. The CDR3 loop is CATSDPTTSGRAYTQYF. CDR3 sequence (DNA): TGTGCCACCAGTGACCCCACCACTAGCGGGAGGGCATATACGCAGTATTTT.

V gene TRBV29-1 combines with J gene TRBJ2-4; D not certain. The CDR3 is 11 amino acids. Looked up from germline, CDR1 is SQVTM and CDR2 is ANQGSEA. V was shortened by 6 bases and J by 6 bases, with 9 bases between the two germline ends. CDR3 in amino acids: CSVRTGNIQYF. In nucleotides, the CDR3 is TGCAGCGTAAGGACCGGAAACATTCAGTACTTC.

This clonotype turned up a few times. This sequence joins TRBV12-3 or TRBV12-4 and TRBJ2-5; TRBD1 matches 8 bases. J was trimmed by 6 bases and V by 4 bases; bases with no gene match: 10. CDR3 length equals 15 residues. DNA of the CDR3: TGTGCCAGCAGTTCCCACGGACAGGGAGGTCAGACCCAGTACTTC. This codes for CASSSHGQGGQTQYF.

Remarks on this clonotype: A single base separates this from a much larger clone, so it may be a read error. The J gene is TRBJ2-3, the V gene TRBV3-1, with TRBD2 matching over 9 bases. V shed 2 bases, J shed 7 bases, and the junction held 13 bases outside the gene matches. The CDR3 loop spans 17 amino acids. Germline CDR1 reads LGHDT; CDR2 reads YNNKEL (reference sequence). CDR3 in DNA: TGTGCCAGCAGCCAACAGCGGGAGGACCGGCGTAGGAATACGCAGTATTTT. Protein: CASSQQREDRRRNTQYF.

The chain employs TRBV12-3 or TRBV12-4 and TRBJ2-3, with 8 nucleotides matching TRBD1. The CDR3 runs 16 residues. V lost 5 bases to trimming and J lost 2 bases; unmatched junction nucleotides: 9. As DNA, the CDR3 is TGTGCCAGCAGTACCACAGGGACAGGATTCACAGATACGCAGTATTTT. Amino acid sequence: CASSTTGTGFTDTQYF.

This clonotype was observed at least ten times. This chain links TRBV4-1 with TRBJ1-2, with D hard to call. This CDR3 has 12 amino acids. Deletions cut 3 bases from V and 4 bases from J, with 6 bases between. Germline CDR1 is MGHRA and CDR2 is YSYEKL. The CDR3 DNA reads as TGCGCCAGCAGCCACCAGATCTATGGCTACACCTTC. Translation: CASSHQIYGYTF.

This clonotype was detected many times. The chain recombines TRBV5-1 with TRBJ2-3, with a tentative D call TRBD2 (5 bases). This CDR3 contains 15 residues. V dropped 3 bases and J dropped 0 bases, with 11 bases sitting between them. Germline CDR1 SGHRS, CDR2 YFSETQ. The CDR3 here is CASSWQDWSTDTQYF. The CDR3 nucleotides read TGCGCCAGCAGCTGGCAGGACTGGAGCACAGATACGCAGTATTTT.

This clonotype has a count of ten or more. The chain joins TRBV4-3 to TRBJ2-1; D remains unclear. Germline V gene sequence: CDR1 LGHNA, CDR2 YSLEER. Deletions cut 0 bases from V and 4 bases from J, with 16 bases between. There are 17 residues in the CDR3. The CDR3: CASSQDRFPAQYNEQFF. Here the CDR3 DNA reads TGCGCCAGCAGCCAAGATCGGTTCCCAGCCCAGTACAATGAGCAGTTCTTC.

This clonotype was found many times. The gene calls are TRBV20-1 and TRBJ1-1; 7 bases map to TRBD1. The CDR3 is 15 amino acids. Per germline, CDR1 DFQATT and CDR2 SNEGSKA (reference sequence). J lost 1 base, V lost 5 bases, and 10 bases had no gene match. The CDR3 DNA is TGCAGTGCTCGGGACAGTTATTACCCGAACACTGAAGCTTTCTTT. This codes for CSARDSYYPNTEAFF.

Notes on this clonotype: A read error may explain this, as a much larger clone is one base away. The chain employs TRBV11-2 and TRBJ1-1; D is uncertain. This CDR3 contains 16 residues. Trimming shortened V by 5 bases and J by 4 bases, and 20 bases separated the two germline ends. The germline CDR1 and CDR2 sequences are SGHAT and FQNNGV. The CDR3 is CASSLKLMGLSTEAFF. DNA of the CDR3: TGTGCCAGCAGCCTCAAACTGATGGGGTTGAGCACTGAAGCTTTCTTT.

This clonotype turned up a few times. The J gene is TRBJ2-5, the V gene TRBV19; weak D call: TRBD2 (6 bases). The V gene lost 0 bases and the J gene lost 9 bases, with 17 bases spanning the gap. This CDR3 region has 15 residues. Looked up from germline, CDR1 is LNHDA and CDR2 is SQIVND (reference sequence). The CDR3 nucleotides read TGTGCCAGTAGTATAGATGGCGCGGAGGGACTGGCCCAGTACTTC. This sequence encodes CASSIDGAEGLAQYF.

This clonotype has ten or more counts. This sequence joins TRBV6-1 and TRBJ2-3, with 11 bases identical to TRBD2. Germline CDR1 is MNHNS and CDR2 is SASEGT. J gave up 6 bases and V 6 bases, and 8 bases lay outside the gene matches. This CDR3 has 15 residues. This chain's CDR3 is CASRPTSGRGDTQYF. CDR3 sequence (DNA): TGTGCCAGCAGACCAACTAGCGGGAGAGGTGATACGCAGTATTTT.

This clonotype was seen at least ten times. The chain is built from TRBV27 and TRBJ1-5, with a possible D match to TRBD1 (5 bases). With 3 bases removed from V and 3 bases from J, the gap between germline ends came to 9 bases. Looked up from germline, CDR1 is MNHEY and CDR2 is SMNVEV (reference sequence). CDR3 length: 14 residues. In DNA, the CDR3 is TGTGCCAGCAGTTTTGACAGACTCAATCAGCCCCAGCATTTT. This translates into CASSFDRLNQPQHF.

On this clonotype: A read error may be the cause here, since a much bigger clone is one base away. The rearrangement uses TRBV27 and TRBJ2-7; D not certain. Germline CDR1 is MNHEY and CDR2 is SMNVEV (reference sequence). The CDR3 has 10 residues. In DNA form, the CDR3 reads TGTTCCATCGGAGACTACGAGCAGTACTTC. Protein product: CSIGDYEQYF.

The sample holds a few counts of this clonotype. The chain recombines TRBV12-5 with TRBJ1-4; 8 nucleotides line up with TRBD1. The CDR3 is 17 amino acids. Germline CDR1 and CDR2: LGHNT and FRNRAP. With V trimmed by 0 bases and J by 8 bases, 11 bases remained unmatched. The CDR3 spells CASGLVPRQGIREKLFF. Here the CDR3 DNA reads TGTGCTAGTGGTTTGGTACCCAGACAGGGGATTAGAGAAAAACTGTTTTTT.

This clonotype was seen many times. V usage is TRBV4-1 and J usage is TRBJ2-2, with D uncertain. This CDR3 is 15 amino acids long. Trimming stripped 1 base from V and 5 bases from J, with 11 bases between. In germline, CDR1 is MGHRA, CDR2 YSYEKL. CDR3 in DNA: TGCGCCAGCAGCCAAGGTCTGGCGAGGACCGGGGAGCTGTTTTTT. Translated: CASSQGLARTGELFF.

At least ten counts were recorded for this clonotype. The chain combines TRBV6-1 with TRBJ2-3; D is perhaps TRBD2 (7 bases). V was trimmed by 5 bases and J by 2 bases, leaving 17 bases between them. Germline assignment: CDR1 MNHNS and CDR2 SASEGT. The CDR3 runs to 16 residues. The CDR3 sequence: CASSRRGGGYTDTQYF. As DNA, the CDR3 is TGTGCCAGCAGTCGGAGGGGGGGCGGGTACACAGATACGCAGTATTTT.

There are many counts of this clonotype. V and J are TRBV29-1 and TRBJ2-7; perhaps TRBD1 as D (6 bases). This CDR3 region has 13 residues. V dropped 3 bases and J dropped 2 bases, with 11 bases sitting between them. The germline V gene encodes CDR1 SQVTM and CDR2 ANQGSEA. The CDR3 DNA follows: TGCAGCGTTGAGGACAGCGTAACCTACGAGCAGTACTTC. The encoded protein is CSVEDSVTYEQYF.

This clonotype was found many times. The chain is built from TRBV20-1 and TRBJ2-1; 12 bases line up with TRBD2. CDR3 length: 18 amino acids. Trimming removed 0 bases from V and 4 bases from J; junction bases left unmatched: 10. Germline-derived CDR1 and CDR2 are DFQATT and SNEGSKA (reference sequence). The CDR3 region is CSARDREASGRGYNEQFF. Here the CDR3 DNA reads TGCAGTGCTAGAGATAGGGAGGCTAGCGGGAGGGGGTACAATGAGCAGTTCTTC.

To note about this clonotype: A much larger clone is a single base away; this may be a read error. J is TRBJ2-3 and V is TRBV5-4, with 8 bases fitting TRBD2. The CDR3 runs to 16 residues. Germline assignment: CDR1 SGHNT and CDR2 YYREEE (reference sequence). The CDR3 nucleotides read TGTGCCAGCAGCTTGAGGAGCGGGGGCCACACAGATACGCAGTGTTTT. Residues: CASSLRSGGHTDTQCF.

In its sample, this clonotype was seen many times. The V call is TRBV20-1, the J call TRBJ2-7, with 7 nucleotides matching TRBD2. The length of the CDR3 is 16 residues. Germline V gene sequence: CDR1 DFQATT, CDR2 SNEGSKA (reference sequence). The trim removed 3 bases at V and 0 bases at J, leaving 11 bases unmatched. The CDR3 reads CSASTRRGVLSYEQYF. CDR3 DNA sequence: TGCAGTGCTAGCACTCGTCGGGGGGTGCTCTCCTACGAGCAGTACTTC.

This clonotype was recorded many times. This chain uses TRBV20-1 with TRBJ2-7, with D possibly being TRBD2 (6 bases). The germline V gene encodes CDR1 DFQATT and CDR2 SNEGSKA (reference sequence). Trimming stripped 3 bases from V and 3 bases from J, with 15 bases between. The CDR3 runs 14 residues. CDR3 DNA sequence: TGCAGTGCTAGTAGGCCTAGCGTATTCTACGAGCAGTACTTC. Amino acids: CSASRPSVFYEQYF.

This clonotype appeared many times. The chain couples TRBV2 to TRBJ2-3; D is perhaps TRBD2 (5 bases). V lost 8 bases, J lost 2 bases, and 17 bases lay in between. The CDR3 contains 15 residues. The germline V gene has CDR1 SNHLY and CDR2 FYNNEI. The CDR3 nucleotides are TGTGCCAGCCGAACGAGCGAGGGAAACACAGATACGCAGTATTTT. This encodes CASRTSEGNTDTQYF. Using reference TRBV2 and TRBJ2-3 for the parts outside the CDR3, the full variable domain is EPEVTQTPSHQVTQMGQEVILRCVPISNHLYFYWYRQILGQKVEFLVSFYNNEISEKSEIFDDQFSVERPDGSNFTLKIRSTKLEDSAMYFCASRTSEGNTDTQYFGPGTRLTVL.

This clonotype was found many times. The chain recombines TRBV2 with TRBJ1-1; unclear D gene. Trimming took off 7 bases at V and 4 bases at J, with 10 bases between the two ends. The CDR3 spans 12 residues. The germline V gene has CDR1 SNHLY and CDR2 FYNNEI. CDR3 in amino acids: CASNQVITEAFF. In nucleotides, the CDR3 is TGTGCCAGCAATCAGGTTATCACTGAAGCTTTCTTT.